This TCR beta chain is drawn from a study of OX40 agonist ivuxolimab in advanced cancers. Across the whole study: The dose of intravenous ivuxolimab that patients received every 2 weeks ranged from 0.01 to 10 mg/kg. Anti-PD-1, anti-PD-L1 or anti-CTLA-4 therapy given earlier was allowed, and roughly 38% had some.

The study's findings and limits: Expanded clones tended on average to be more numerous among CD8+ T cells than CD4+. At 0.1-3.0 mg/kg, partial responders had clonal expansion among the lowest observed.

Details on this clone: Its cognate antigen is unknown.

There are 12 residues in the CDR3. Germline assignment: CDR1 MNHNS and CDR2 SASEGT. V was trimmed by 4 bases and J by 6 bases, leaving 4 bases between them. This table comes from immunoSEQ multiplex PCR, and its TCRdb copy is limited to in-frame clones, with some not included. In the table there are around 66,000 clones, approximately 80% of which are singletons. The TCR sequence derives from an adult with an advanced solid tumor such as melanoma, head and neck, liver or kidney cancer. V and J are TRBV6-1 and TRBJ1-6; D gene unclear. Sample: CD4+ or CD8+ T cells sorted from blood, taken in a trial of the OX40 agonist ivuxolimab. The CDR3 DNA reads TGTGCCAGCAGTGGAGGTAATTCACCCCTCCACTTT. It yields the protein CASSGGNSPLHF.